The source of this T cell receptor (beta chain) is a study of CD8 T cells in ankylosing spondylitis. The V and J ends lost 4 bases and 4 bases respectively, with 11 bases between them. This CDR3 is 13 amino acids long. The germline gives CDR1 SGHRS, CDR2 YFSETQ. TCRdb processed the 5' RACE reads anew with MiXCR; each CDR3 protein has one entry. Among about 400,000 distinct CDR3 sequences listed, 20% were seen once. The sequenced sample consisted of blood, either unsorted or a sorted T cell fraction (not recorded which). This chain links TRBV5-1 with TRBJ2-5; possibly TRBD1 or TRBD2 for D (5 bases each). This TCR was recovered from a male donor with ankylosing spondylitis or in good health (not recorded which). CDR3 region: CASSGGIGETQYF. Written as DNA, the CDR3 is TGCGCCAGCAGCGGGGGAATCGGAGAGACCCAGTACTTC.